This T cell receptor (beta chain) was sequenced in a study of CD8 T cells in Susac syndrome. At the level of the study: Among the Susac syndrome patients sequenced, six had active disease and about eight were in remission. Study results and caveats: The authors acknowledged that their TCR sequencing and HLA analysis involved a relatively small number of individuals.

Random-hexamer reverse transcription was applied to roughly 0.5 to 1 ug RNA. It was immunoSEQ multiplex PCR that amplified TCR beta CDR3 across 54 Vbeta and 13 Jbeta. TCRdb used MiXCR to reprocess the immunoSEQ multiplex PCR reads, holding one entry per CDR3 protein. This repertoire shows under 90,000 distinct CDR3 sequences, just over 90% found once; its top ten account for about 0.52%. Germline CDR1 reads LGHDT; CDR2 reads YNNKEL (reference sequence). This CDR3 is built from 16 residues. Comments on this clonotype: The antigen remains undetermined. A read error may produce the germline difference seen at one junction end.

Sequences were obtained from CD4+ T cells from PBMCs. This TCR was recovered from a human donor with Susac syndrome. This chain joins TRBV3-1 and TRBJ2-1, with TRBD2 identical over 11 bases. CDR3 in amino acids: CASSRPGTSGYNEQLF. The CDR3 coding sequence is TGTGCCAGCAGCCGACCCGGGACTAGCGGATACAATGAGCAGCTCTTC.